This entry lists 14 T cell receptor beta chains sequenced from one sample in a study of cytomegalovirus exposure and HLA in healthy donors. This PCR relied on a set of 60 Vbeta primers and 13 Jbeta primers. TCRdb's table, derived via immunoSEQ multiplex PCR, lists solely in-frame clones and lacks some. The sample carries 140,000 or so clones, about 70% recorded once. The sequenced sample consisted of PBMCs. The receptors here all came from a man in his 60s in good health and CMV-seronegative.

A few counts support this clone. This rearrangement joins TRBV30 to TRBJ1-2; 9 bases are a match to TRBD1. The V and J ends lost 4 bases and 3 bases, in that order; junction bases with no gene match: 9. Germline lookup yields CDR1 GTSNPN and CDR2 SVGIG (reference sequence). The CDR3 is 15 residues long. The CDR3 protein is CAWTRDRANDYGYTF. As DNA, the CDR3 is TGTGCCTGGACAAGGGACAGGGCAAATGACTATGGCTACACCTTC. The whole variable domain, filled in from reference TRBV30 and TRBJ1-2, reads SQTIHQWPATLVQPVGSPLSLECTVEGTSNPNLYWYRQAAGRGLQLLFYSVGIGQISSEVPQNLSASRPQDRQFILSSKKLLLSDSGFYLCAWTRDRANDYGYTFGSGTRLTVV.

The J gene is TRBJ1-1, the V gene TRBV11-2; D remains unclear. Looked up from germline, CDR1 is SGHAT and CDR2 is FQNNGV. The CDR3 is made up of 14 amino acids. V was pared by 6 bases and J by 6 bases, with 17 bases between. The CDR3 spells CASRLYPLEPEAFF. CDR3 sequence (DNA): TGTGCCAGCAGGTTATATCCTTTGGAGCCTGAAGCTTTCTTT.

This chain joins TRBV5-6 and TRBJ2-3; TRBD1 matches at 7 bases. The CDR3 spans 16 residues. Germline V gene sequence: CDR1 SGHDT, CDR2 YYEEEE. V shed 0 bases and J 4 bases; nucleotides not matched to a gene: 8. CDR3 region: CASSLEVGRGSDTQYF. DNA of the CDR3: TGTGCCAGCAGCTTGGAGGTGGGCAGGGGGTCAGATACGCAGTATTTT.

This clone was observed a handful of times. V is TRBV4-2 and J is TRBJ2-5; 12 nucleotides agree with TRBD2. This CDR3 spans 18 amino acids. The trim removed 0 bases at V and 5 bases at J, leaving 10 bases unmatched. Germline V CDR1 and CDR2: LGHNA, YNFKEQ. The CDR3 DNA reads as TGTGCCAGCAGCCAAGATCCCTTCGGTCTAGCGGGGGGGGAGACCCAGTACTTC. Translation: CASSQDPFGLAGGETQYF.

The table lists this clone with a count of one. The chain recombines TRBV30 with TRBJ2-7, with D unclear. Trimming shortened V by 2 bases and J by 3 bases, and 5 bases separated the two germline ends. The CDR3 has 11 amino acids. Germline CDR1 GTSNPN, CDR2 SVGIG (reference sequence). The CDR3 nucleotides read TGTGCCTGGAGTTCGAGCTACGAGCAGTACTTC. It translates to CAWSSSYEQYF.

The chain is built from TRBV2 and TRBJ1-2; TRBD1 aligns across 12 bases. Germline loops: CDR1 SNHLY, CDR2 FYNNEI. The J segment lost 5 bases and the V segment lost 5 bases, leaving 3 bases of the junction unmatched. The CDR3 length is 14 residues. For the CDR3, the DNA is TGTGCCAGCAGTCGGGACAGGGGGCAATATGGCTACACCTTC. Translation gives CASSRDRGQYGYTF.

This chain links TRBV5-4 with TRBJ1-2; the D gene is possibly TRBD1 (5 bases). There are 14 residues in the CDR3. With 0 bases removed from V and 2 bases from J, the gap between germline ends came to 8 bases. Germline V gene sequence: CDR1 SGHNT, CDR2 YYREEE (reference sequence). The CDR3 spells CASSLGEGNYGYTF. CDR3 nucleotides: TGTGCCAGCAGCTTGGGGGAGGGGAACTATGGCTACACCTTC. Together with reference TRBV5-4 and TRBJ1-2, the CDR3 gives the full variable domain: ETGVTQSPTHLIKTRGQQVTLRCSSQSGHNTVSWYQQALGQGPQFIFQYYREEENGRGNFPPRFSGLQFPNYSSELNVNALELDDSALYLCASSLGEGNYGYTFGSGTRLTVV.

This chain connects TRBV6-1 to TRBJ1-6; TRBD1 matches at 10 bases. From germline, CDR1 is MNHNS and CDR2 SASEGT. With V trimmed by 7 bases and J by 7 bases, 7 bases remained unmatched. The CDR3 consists of 15 residues. The CDR3 DNA sequence: TGTGCCAGCACCTGGGACAGGGGTTCCAATTCACCCCTCCACTTT. Translated: CASTWDRGSNSPLHF.

V is TRBV14 and J is TRBJ2-1, with 10 nucleotides matching TRBD2. Germline-derived CDR1 and CDR2 are SGHDN and FVKESK. V lost 4 bases to trimming and J lost 9 bases; unmatched junction nucleotides: 6. The CDR3 runs to 14 residues. CDR3 in amino acids: CASSRLAGDAEQFF. DNA for the CDR3: TGTGCCAGCAGCCGGCTAGCGGGAGACGCTGAGCAGTTCTTC.

V is TRBV9 and J is TRBJ2-7; D remains ambiguous. V lost 0 bases, J lost 2 bases, and 9 bases lay in between. In germline, CDR1 is SGDLS, CDR2 YYNGEE. The CDR3 spans 14 residues. The CDR3 DNA follows: TGTGCCAGCAGCGTAGATGGCCTGACCTACGAGCAGTACTTC. Its translation is CASSVDGLTYEQYF. Full variable domain (rest looked up from reference TRBV9 and TRBJ2-7): DSGVTQTPKHLITATGQRVTLRCSPRSGDLSVYWYQQSLDQGLQFLIQYYNGEERAKGNILERFSAQQFPDLHSELNLSSLELGDSALYFCASSVDGLTYEQYFGPGTRLTVT.

The chain couples TRBV30 to TRBJ1-6; the D gene is possibly TRBD1 (6 bases). CDR1 is GTSNPN, CDR2 SVGIG, per germline (reference sequence). The CDR3 extends over 12 amino acids. In DNA, the CDR3 is TGTGTAGGGGGGGCGCGTGATTCACCCCTCCACTTT. Its translation: CVGGARDSPLHF. Combining the CDR3 with reference TRBV30 and TRBJ1-6 gives the whole variable domain SQTIHQWPATLVQPVGSPLSLECTVEGTSNPNLYWYRQAAGRGLQLLFYSVGIGQISSEVPQNLSASRPQDRQFILSSKKLLLSDSGFYLCVGGARDSPLHFGNGTRLTVT.

This sequence joins TRBV30 and TRBJ2-7; TRBD1 might be the D (5 bases). V was pared by 2 bases and J by 5 bases, with 19 bases between. The CDR3 totals 15 residues. Germline CDR1 GTSNPN, CDR2 SVGIG (reference sequence). Here the CDR3 reads CAWSPDRQYGDEQYF. In DNA form, the CDR3 reads TGTGCCTGGAGTCCTGACCGACAGTACGGCGACGAGCAGTACTTC.

The chain uses TRBV6-4 and TRBJ1-1, with D possibly being TRBD1 (6 bases). From germline, CDR1 is MRHNA and CDR2 SNTAGT. Trimming cost V 3 bases and J 6 bases, with 14 bases left between them. The CDR3 totals 14 residues. CDR3 sequence: CASSEGADKAEAFF. CDR3 coding DNA: TGTGCCAGCAGTGAGGGGGCAGACAAGGCTGAAGCTTTCTTT.

Notes on this clone: This CDR3 is also generated by other DNA sequences in the sample. Here the CDR3 DNA reads TGTGCCAGCAGCGCGGCGGGGGGCACTGAAGCTTTCTTT. Protein sequence: CASSAAGGTEAFF. V is TRBV9 and J is TRBJ1-1, with TRBD1 as a possible D gene (5 bases). This CDR3 comprises 13 residues. Per the germline V gene, CDR1 is SGDLS and CDR2 is YYNGEE. Trimming removed 3 bases from V and 4 bases from J, with 10 bases in between.